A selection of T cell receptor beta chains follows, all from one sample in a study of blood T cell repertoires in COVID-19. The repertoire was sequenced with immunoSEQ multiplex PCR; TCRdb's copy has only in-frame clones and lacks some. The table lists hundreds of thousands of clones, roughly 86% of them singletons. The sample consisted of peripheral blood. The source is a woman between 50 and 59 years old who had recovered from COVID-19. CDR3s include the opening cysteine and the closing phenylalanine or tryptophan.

CDR3: CASSRETVTYEQYF
J: TRBJ2-7
V: TRBV4-1

CDR3: CASSFPDRADGYTF
J: TRBJ1-2
V: TRBV7-2

CDR3: CASSSWTSVTDTQYF
J: TRBJ2-3
V: TRBV7-2

CDR3: CASRLMTGQGRSEQFF
J: TRBJ2-1
V: TRBV11-2

CDR3: CASSLTPPDTIYF
J: TRBJ1-3
V: TRBV5-1

CDR3: CATSDAGSPHNEQFF
J: TRBJ2-1
V: TRBV24-1

CDR3: CASSGGLGRSSGRADTQYF
J: TRBJ2-3
V: TRBV10-2

CDR3: CASSQPGQGASDTQYF
J: TRBJ2-3
V: TRBV4-1

CDR3: CASSLRQGGQPQHF
J: TRBJ1-5
V: TRBV7-2

CDR3: CASSTVSIRRVEKLFF
J: TRBJ1-4
V: TRBV6-6

CDR3: CASSRTANTEAFF
J: TRBJ1-1
V: TRBV27

CDR3: CASSPAGAGELFF
J: TRBJ2-2
V: TRBV18

CDR3: CAWAVRGLYEQYF
J: TRBJ2-7
V: TRBV30

CDR3: CASRKTSGTYNEQFF
J: TRBJ2-1
V: TRBV7-2

CDR3: CASSQGSGGAPEQYF
J: TRBJ2-7
V: TRBV4-3

CDR3: CASSHSRQLNTEAFF
J: TRBJ1-1
V: TRBV4-3

CDR3: CASSTDSDTEAFF
J: TRBJ1-1
V: TRBV7-3

CDR3: CASSQRPQETQYF
J: TRBJ2-5
V: TRBV3-1/TRBV3-2

CDR3: CASSSSGSSYNEQFF
J: TRBJ2-1
V: TRBV5-1

CDR3: CASSSPWRSGANVLTF
J: TRBJ2-6
V: TRBV7-2

CDR3: CASSLSFRGISYNEQFF
J: TRBJ2-1
V: TRBV27

CDR3: CASHVGHPNTEAFF
J: TRBJ1-1
V: TRBV28

CDR3: CASSSETKDLEQYF
J: TRBJ2-7
V: TRBV7-9

CDR3: CASSYSTAYEQYF
J: TRBJ2-7
V: TRBV6-2/TRBV6-3

CDR3: CASSRETQMTPLSYEQYF
J: TRBJ2-7
V: TRBV6-4

CDR3: CASSASTGITEAFF
J: TRBJ1-1
V: TRBV9

CDR3: CATRERSDTDTQYF
J: TRBJ2-3
V: TRBV15

CDR3: CASSEDFYEQYF
J: TRBJ2-7
V: TRBV7-9

CDR3: CASSLGTGGVYGYTF
J: TRBJ1-2
V: TRBV7-9

CDR3: CASSFTGNQPQHF
J: TRBJ1-5
V: TRBV7-2

CDR3: CASSQGGQAEKLFF
J: TRBJ1-4
V: TRBV3-1/TRBV3-2

CDR3: CAWSSDRDARNYGYTF
J: TRBJ1-2
V: TRBV30

CDR3: CASSLVGGRRTDTQYF
J: TRBJ2-3
V: TRBV5-4

CDR3: CATSYRGADGYTF
J: TRBJ1-2
V: TRBV24-1

CDR3: CASRDTPRPEAFF
J: TRBJ1-1
V: TRBV6-5

CDR3: CASSATTGGGNSPLHF
J: TRBJ1-6
V: TRBV9

CDR3: CSAGLTYEQYF
J: TRBJ2-7
V: TRBV29-1

CDR3: CAISLGLAGDNYEQYF
J: TRBJ2-7
V: TRBV10-3

CDR3: CASSGLNSGNTIYF
J: TRBJ1-3
V: TRBV9

CDR3: CASRPGQGIREPQHF
J: TRBJ1-5
V: TRBV28

CDR3: CASSPVPGETQYF
J: TRBJ2-5
V: TRBV2

CDR3: CASSEAQGQLEAFF
J: TRBJ1-1
V: TRBV6-1

CDR3: CASSIVGSGDTEAFF
J: TRBJ1-1
V: TRBV19

CDR3: CASRPTGETLSEYF
J: TRBJ2-7
V: TRBV2

CDR3: CASSTPAGPTGTQYF
J: TRBJ2-5
V: TRBV28

CDR3: CASSINRAPGNEQFF
J: TRBJ2-1
V: TRBV7-8